The rows below give T cell receptor beta chains drawn from one sample of a study of T cell repertoires in cytomegalovirus infection. TCRdb reanalysed the reads using MiXCR and keeps one entry per CDR3 protein. The data contain more than 150,000 distinct CDR3 sequences, 25% to 30% of them singletons. The sequenced sample consisted of PBMCs. The receptor source for this set is a human donor in good health (CMV status not recorded). Some clones in this sample may be carry-over from other donors' samples. Both conserved end residues are part of each CDR3. D genes are given only for firm matches. Clone size is stated in some rows and not others, as once, few, many or a class when expanded.

d_gene: TRBD1
abundance: many
len: 15
v_gene: TRBV11-2
j_gene: TRBJ2-2
CDR3aa: CASSRGTGATGELFF
CDR3nt: TGTGCCAGCAGCAGAGGGACAGGGGCCACCGGGGAGCTGTTTTTT

d_gene: .
abundance: .
len: 14
v_gene: TRBV2
j_gene: TRBJ1-6
CDR3aa: CASSGEGSKSPLHF
CDR3nt: TGTGCCAGCAGCGGAGAGGGGAGTAAATCACCCCTCCACTTT

d_gene: .
abundance: .
len: 15
v_gene: TRBV7-2
j_gene: TRBJ2-1
CDR3aa: CASSSRLAGRNEQFF
CDR3nt: TGTGCCAGCAGTTCCCGACTGGCGGGGAGGAATGAGCAGTTCTTC

d_gene: .
abundance: many
len: 13
v_gene: TRBV6-5
j_gene: TRBJ1-1
CDR3aa: CASSLGARTEAFF
CDR3nt: TGTGCCAGCAGTCTAGGGGCTCGCACTGAAGCTTTCTTT

d_gene: .
abundance: .
len: 12
v_gene: TRBV30
j_gene: TRBJ1-2
CDR3aa: CASPQGNYGYTF
CDR3nt: TGTGCCTCACCACAGGGAAACTATGGCTACACCTTC

d_gene: TRBD1
abundance: few
len: 15
v_gene: TRBV6-5
j_gene: TRBJ1-6
CDR3aa: CASSAGQGVNSPLHF
CDR3nt: TGTGCCAGCAGCGCCGGACAGGGGGTTAATTCACCCCTCCACTTT

d_gene: TRBD1
abundance: .
len: 13
v_gene: TRBV7-9
j_gene: TRBJ1-4
CDR3aa: CASSPWTGEKLFF
CDR3nt: TGTGCCAGCAGCCCGTGGACAGGGGAAAAACTGTTTTTT

d_gene: TRBD1
abundance: .
len: 14
v_gene: TRBV6-2/TRBV6-3
j_gene: TRBJ2-7
CDR3aa: CASSLKGAIYEQYF
CDR3nt: TGTGCCAGCAGCTTAAAGGGGGCGATCTACGAGCAGTACTTC

d_gene: TRBD1
abundance: many
len: 16
v_gene: TRBV5-5
j_gene: TRBJ1-1
CDR3aa: CASSLTGGGMNTEAFF
CDR3nt: TGTGCCAGCAGCCTAACAGGGGGGGGAATGAACACTGAAGCTTTCTTT

d_gene: TRBD1
abundance: few
len: 15
v_gene: TRBV7-2
j_gene: TRBJ2-7
CDR3aa: CASSLAGQGLYEQYF
CDR3nt: TGTGCCAGCAGCTTAGCGGGACAGGGGTTATACGAGCAGTACTTC

d_gene: TRBD1
abundance: .
len: 15
v_gene: TRBV4-2
j_gene: TRBJ1-4
CDR3aa: CASSQETGLNEKLFF
CDR3nt: TGTGCCAGCAGCCAAGAGACAGGGCTGAATGAAAAACTGTTTTTT

d_gene: .
abundance: .
len: 15
v_gene: TRBV20-1
j_gene: TRBJ1-3
CDR3aa: CSAASRPTSGNTIYF
CDR3nt: TGCAGTGCAGCGAGCCGGCCAACCTCTGGAAACACCATATATTTT

d_gene: TRBD1
abundance: .
len: 14
v_gene: TRBV10-3
j_gene: TRBJ1-2
CDR3aa: CAISEPGGNYGYTF
CDR3nt: TGTGCCATCAGTGAGCCAGGGGGGAACTATGGCTACACCTTC

d_gene: .
abundance: few
len: 12
v_gene: TRBV11-2
j_gene: TRBJ2-1
CDR3aa: CASSSPRGAKFF
CDR3nt: TGTGCCAGCAGCTCCCCTCGGGGGGCGAAGTTCTTC

d_gene: TRBD1
abundance: .
len: 14
v_gene: TRBV5-1
j_gene: TRBJ2-5
CDR3aa: CASSLTGVQETQYF
CDR3nt: TGCGCCAGCAGCTTGACAGGGGTCCAAGAGACCCAGTACTTC

d_gene: .
abundance: .
len: 14
v_gene: TRBV28
j_gene: TRBJ1-1
CDR3aa: CASSLYGGGTEAFF
CDR3nt: TGTGCCAGCAGTTTATATGGTGGCGGCACTGAAGCTTTCTTT

d_gene: TRBD2
abundance: few
len: 13
v_gene: TRBV12-5
j_gene: TRBJ2-5
CDR3aa: CASVLSGGETQYF
CDR3nt: TGTGCTAGTGTCCTTAGCGGGGGAGAGACCCAGTACTTC

d_gene: .
abundance: once
len: 12
v_gene: TRBV20-1
j_gene: TRBJ1-5
CDR3aa: CSASEGGQPQHF
CDR3nt: TGCAGTGCTAGCGAGGGGGGGCAGCCCCAGCATTTT

d_gene: .
abundance: .
len: 16
v_gene: TRBV12-3/TRBV12-4
j_gene: TRBJ1-3
CDR3aa: CASSFSAAPSGNTIYF
CDR3nt: TGTGCCAGCAGTTTCTCCGCGGCTCCCTCTGGAAACACCATATATTTT

d_gene: .
abundance: .
len: 15
v_gene: TRBV7-2
j_gene: TRBJ1-5
CDR3aa: CASSPAPRAEQPQHF
CDR3nt: TGTGCCAGCAGCCCTGCCCCCAGGGCGGAACAGCCCCAGCATTTT

d_gene: .
abundance: few
len: 15
v_gene: TRBV7-9
j_gene: TRBJ2-2
CDR3aa: CASSLAGKNTGELFF
CDR3nt: TGTGCCAGCAGCTTAGCAGGGAAGAACACCGGGGAGCTGTTTTTT

d_gene: .
abundance: few
len: 13
v_gene: TRBV10-3
j_gene: TRBJ2-7
CDR3aa: CAIGRGGSYEQYF
CDR3nt: TGTGCCATCGGTAGAGGGGGCTCCTACGAGCAGTACTTC

d_gene: .
abundance: few
len: 16
v_gene: TRBV20-1
j_gene: TRBJ2-6
CDR3aa: CSARDQRGSGANVLTF
CDR3nt: TGCAGTGCTAGAGATCAAAGGGGCTCTGGGGCCAACGTCCTGACTTTC

d_gene: .
abundance: once
len: 16
v_gene: TRBV2
j_gene: TRBJ2-5
CDR3aa: CASSRDVGARKETQYF
CDR3nt: TGTGCCAGCAGTCGGGACGTGGGGGCGCGGAAAGAGACCCAGTACTTC

d_gene: TRBD2
abundance: .
len: 14
v_gene: TRBV29-1
j_gene: TRBJ2-2
CDR3aa: CSVLLAGRPGELFF
CDR3nt: TGCAGCGTTCTACTAGCGGGGAGACCCGGGGAGCTGTTTTTT

d_gene: .
abundance: once
len: 14
v_gene: TRBV30
j_gene: TRBJ1-2
CDR3aa: CAWSVRRVNYGYTF
CDR3nt: TGTGCCTGGAGTGTGCGGCGCGTTAACTATGGCTACACCTTC

d_gene: .
abundance: .
len: 14
v_gene: TRBV20-1
j_gene: TRBJ1-2
CDR3aa: CSAREGNSNYGYTF
CDR3nt: TGCAGTGCTAGAGAGGGCAACTCTAACTATGGCTACACCTTC

d_gene: TRBD2
abundance: .
len: 12
v_gene: TRBV29-1
j_gene: TRBJ2-7
CDR3aa: CSVVRGIGEQYF
CDR3nt: TGCAGCGTTGTGCGGGGGATTGGCGAGCAGTACTTC

d_gene: .
abundance: many
len: 12
v_gene: TRBV7-2
j_gene: TRBJ2-3
CDR3aa: CASSPPADTQYF
CDR3nt: TGTGCCAGCAGCCCCCCTGCAGATACGCAGTATTTT

d_gene: .
abundance: .
len: 13
v_gene: TRBV2
j_gene: TRBJ2-7
CDR3aa: CASRDIYSYEQYF
CDR3nt: TGTGCCAGCAGGGACATTTACTCCTACGAGCAGTACTTC

d_gene: .
abundance: few
len: 15
v_gene: TRBV14
j_gene: TRBJ2-3
CDR3aa: CASSQEGSPTDTQYF
CDR3nt: TGTGCCAGCAGCCAAGAAGGGTCTCCTACAGATACGCAGTATTTT

d_gene: .
abundance: .
len: 13
v_gene: TRBV7-2
j_gene: TRBJ2-5
CDR3aa: CASSLASEENQYF
CDR3nt: TGTGCCAGCAGCTTAGCTAGCGAAGAGAACCAGTACTTC

d_gene: .
abundance: few
len: 16
v_gene: TRBV6-2/TRBV6-3
j_gene: TRBJ1-1
CDR3aa: CASSSPPGLPNTEAFF
CDR3nt: TGTGCCAGCAGTTCTCCCCCGGGACTGCCGAACACTGAAGCTTTCTTT

d_gene: .
abundance: few
len: 12
v_gene: TRBV7-9
j_gene: TRBJ2-3
CDR3aa: CASGGPEDTQYF
CDR3nt: TGTGCCAGCGGGGGGCCGGAAGATACGCAGTATTTT

d_gene: .
abundance: .
len: 13
v_gene: TRBV29-1
j_gene: TRBJ1-6
CDR3aa: CSVADRGNSPLHF
CDR3nt: TGCAGCGTTGCCGATAGGGGTAATTCACCCCTCCACTTT

d_gene: TRBD1
abundance: few
len: 16
v_gene: TRBV7-2
j_gene: TRBJ2-7
CDR3aa: CASSLARSDRGVEQYF
CDR3nt: TGTGCCAGCAGCTTAGCAAGGTCGGACAGGGGGGTCGAGCAGTACTTC

d_gene: .
abundance: .
len: 16
v_gene: TRBV5-6
j_gene: TRBJ2-2
CDR3aa: CASSLRRGPNTGELFF
CDR3nt: TGTGCCAGCAGCTTGCGACGGGGTCCGAACACCGGGGAGCTGTTTTTT

d_gene: .
abundance: .
len: 12
v_gene: TRBV7-2
j_gene: TRBJ1-6
CDR3aa: CASSPSNSPLHF
CDR3nt: TGTGCCAGCAGCCCATCCAATTCACCCCTCCACTTT

d_gene: TRBD1
abundance: .
len: 14
v_gene: TRBV5-4
j_gene: TRBJ2-3
CDR3aa: CASRRDRGTDTQYF
CDR3nt: TGTGCCAGCAGAAGGGACAGGGGAACAGATACGCAGTATTTT

d_gene: TRBD2
abundance: .
len: 15
v_gene: TRBV7-2
j_gene: TRBJ2-2
CDR3aa: CASSAGAGGTGELFF
CDR3nt: TGTGCCAGCAGCGCCGGGGCGGGGGGGACCGGGGAGCTGTTTTTT

d_gene: .
abundance: few
len: 18
v_gene: TRBV5-1
j_gene: TRBJ1-5
CDR3aa: CASSSLPSGGDGNQPQHF
CDR3nt: TGCGCCAGCAGCTCTTTGCCTTCAGGTGGGGATGGCAATCAGCCCCAGCATTTT

d_gene: .
abundance: once
len: 13
v_gene: TRBV6-2/TRBV6-3
j_gene: TRBJ1-2
CDR3aa: CASSRRGIDGYTF
CDR3nt: TGTGCCAGCAGCCGGCGGGGGATTGATGGCTACACCTTC

d_gene: .
abundance: few
len: 12
v_gene: TRBV12-3/TRBV12-4
j_gene: TRBJ1-4
CDR3aa: CASSLAGEKLFF
CDR3nt: TGTGCCAGCAGTTTAGCTGGTGAAAAACTGTTTTTT

d_gene: .
abundance: .
len: 17
v_gene: TRBV7-9
j_gene: TRBJ2-7
CDR3aa: CASSLVTDEIMTYEQYF
CDR3nt: TGTGCCAGCAGCTTAGTGACCGACGAAATCATGACCTACGAGCAGTACTTC

d_gene: .
abundance: .
len: 14
v_gene: TRBV3-1
j_gene: TRBJ2-1
CDR3aa: CASSPGQQYNEQFF
CDR3nt: TGTGCCAGCAGCCCAGGACAGCAATACAATGAGCAGTTCTTC

d_gene: .
abundance: .
len: 13
v_gene: TRBV20-1
j_gene: TRBJ1-1
CDR3aa: CSARDAGDTEAFF
CDR3nt: TGCAGTGCTAGAGATGCAGGAGACACTGAAGCTTTCTTT

d_gene: TRBD2
abundance: many
len: 13
v_gene: TRBV20-1
j_gene: TRBJ2-7
CDR3aa: CSALSGVSYEQYF
CDR3nt: TGCAGTGCTCTTAGCGGGGTCTCCTACGAGCAGTACTTC

d_gene: TRBD1
abundance: many
len: 15
v_gene: TRBV11-2
j_gene: TRBJ1-5
CDR3aa: CASSPGGGRNQPQHF
CDR3nt: TGTGCCAGCAGCCCAGGGGGGGGACGGAATCAGCCCCAGCATTTT

d_gene: .
abundance: .
len: 14
v_gene: TRBV7-2
j_gene: TRBJ1-1
CDR3aa: CASSSAGGSTEAFF
CDR3nt: TGTGCCAGCAGCTCAGCCGGTGGGAGCACTGAAGCTTTCTTT